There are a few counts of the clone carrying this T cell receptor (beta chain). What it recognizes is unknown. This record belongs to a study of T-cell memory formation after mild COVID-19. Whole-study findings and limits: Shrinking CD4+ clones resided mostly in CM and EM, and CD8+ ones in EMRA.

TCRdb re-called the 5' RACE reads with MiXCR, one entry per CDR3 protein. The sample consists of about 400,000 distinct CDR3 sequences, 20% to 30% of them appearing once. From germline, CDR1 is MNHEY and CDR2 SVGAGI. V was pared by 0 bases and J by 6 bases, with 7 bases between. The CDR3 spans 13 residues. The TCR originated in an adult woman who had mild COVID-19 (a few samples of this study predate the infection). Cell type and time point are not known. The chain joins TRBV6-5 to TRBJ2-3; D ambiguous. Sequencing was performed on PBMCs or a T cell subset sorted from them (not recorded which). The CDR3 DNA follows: TGTGCCAGCAGTTACTCTCTTGGGGATACGCAGTATTTT. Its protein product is CASSYSLGDTQYF.